A selection of T cell receptor beta chains follows, all from one sample in a study of tumor-infiltrating lymphocytes in primary liver carcinoma. TCRdb called the multiplex PCR reads again in MiXCR, with one record for every CDR3 protein. The sample includes around 210,000 distinct CDR3 sequences, 65% of them seen just once. The specimen sequenced was peripheral blood. The receptors derive from a woman aged 55 to 70 with primary liver carcinoma and hepatitis B virus infection. Each CDR3 is given with its conserved first and last residue.

CDR3 length,V gene,J gene,CDR3 protein
16,TRBV6-5,TRBJ2-7,CASGYSTETGPYEQYF
13,TRBV4-1,TRBJ2-7,CASSQQGVYEQYF
15,TRBV4-2,TRBJ2-7,CASSQQAGYPYEQYF
16,TRBV11-1,TRBJ2-3,CAGSPKQGAVTDTQYF
15,TRBV30,TRBJ1-3,CAWRRQIGAGNTIYF
15,TRBV7-9,TRBJ1-2,CASSLRDRPTYGYTF
15,TRBV11-2,TRBJ2-1,CASSLEAGSYNEQFF
14,TRBV11-2,TRBJ1-3,CASNTTGSGNTIYF
15,TRBV5-8,TRBJ2-7,CASSLVRGIKYEQYF
16,TRBV5-1,TRBJ2-2,CASSLLRAANTGELLF
15,TRBV5-1,TRBJ2-3,CASSLGGAVADTQYF
16,TRBV11-2,TRBJ2-3,CASSLGTNAYTDTQYF
17,TRBV6-1,TRBJ1-5,CASTIWAGIYSNQPQHF
15,TRBV11-2,TRBJ2-3,CASRLEAGGSGTQYF
18,TRBV28,TRBJ2-3,CASSLRDRGKRGTDTQYF
14,TRBV11-2,TRBJ2-7,CAISPIQHSYEQCF
19,TRBV23-1,TRBJ2-3,CASSQLGTSGRMGPDTQYF
13,TRBV6-6,TRBJ1-2,CASSQQSNYGNTF
16,TRBV11-2,TRBJ2-7,CASSRQGVLSSYTQYF
13,TRBV20-1,TRBJ2-3,CSALELAIDTQYF
15,TRBV12-3/TRBV12-4,TRBJ2-6,CASTATGAGANVLTF
15,TRBV29-1,TRBJ2-2,CSIEDDRGRTGKLFF
11,TRBV12-3/TRBV12-4,TRBJ2-3,CASSPTDTQYF
13,TRBV4-1,TRBJ1-4,CASSQVLNEKLFF
17,TRBV28,TRBJ2-5,CASSSTRGREYQETQYF
19,TRBV4-1,TRBJ2-7,CASSQDSPLTSRITYEQYF
14,TRBV6-5,TRBJ1-1,CASSYYGGGTEAFF
16,TRBV4-2,TRBJ1-2,CASSQDREGPRYGYTF
16,TRBV7-9,TRBJ2-7,CASSPWDQGEANEQYF
16,TRBV6-5,TRBJ2-1,CDSRTAGVYSYNEQFF
12,TRBV2,TRBJ1-4,CATRSEGEKLFF
12,TRBV6-1,TRBJ2-5,CASKERQETQYF
17,TRBV6-6,TRBJ2-2,CASSYGQAQLNTGEPFF
13,TRBV5-1,TRBJ2-1,CASSLGWGNEQFF
15,TRBV5-1,TRBJ2-2,CSSSLVTSGTGELFF
14,TRBV11-2,TRBJ1-1,CASSLDWQDPEAFF
18,TRBV7-2,TRBJ2-6,CASSFVAPVASGANVLTF
16,TRBV11-2,TRBJ2-3,CASSLGSGSLSDTQYF
14,TRBV6-5,TRBJ2-2,CVTRTRGNTGELFF
15,TRBV6-1,TRBJ2-5,CASGRRGAEGETQYF